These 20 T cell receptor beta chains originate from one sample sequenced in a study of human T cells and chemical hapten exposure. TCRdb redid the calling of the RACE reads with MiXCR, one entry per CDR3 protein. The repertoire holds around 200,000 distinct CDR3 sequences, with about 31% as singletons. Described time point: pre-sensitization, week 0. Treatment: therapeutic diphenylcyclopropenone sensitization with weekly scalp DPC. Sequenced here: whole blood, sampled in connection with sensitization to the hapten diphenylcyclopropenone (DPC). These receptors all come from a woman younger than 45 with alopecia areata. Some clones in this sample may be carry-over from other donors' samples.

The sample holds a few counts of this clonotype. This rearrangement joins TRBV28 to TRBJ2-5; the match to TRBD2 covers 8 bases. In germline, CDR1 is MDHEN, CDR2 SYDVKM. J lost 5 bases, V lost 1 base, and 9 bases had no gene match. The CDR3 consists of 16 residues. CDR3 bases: TGTGCCAGCAGTTTATACCCAGCGGGAGTTCAGGAGACCCAGTACTTC. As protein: CASSLYPAGVQETQYF.

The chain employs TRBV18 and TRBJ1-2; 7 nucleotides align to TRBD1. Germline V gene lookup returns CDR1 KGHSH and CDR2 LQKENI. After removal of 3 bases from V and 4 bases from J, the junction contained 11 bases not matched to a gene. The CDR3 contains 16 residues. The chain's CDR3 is CASSPSTAGGIYGYTF. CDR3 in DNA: TGTGCCAGCTCACCCTCCACCGCAGGGGGGATCTATGGCTACACCTTC.

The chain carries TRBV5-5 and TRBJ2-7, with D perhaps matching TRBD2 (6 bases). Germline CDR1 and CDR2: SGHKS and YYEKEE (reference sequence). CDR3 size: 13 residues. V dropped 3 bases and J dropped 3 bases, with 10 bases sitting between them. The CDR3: CASSYPGSYEQYF. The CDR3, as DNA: TGTGCCAGCAGCTACCCCGGGAGCTACGAGCAGTACTTC.

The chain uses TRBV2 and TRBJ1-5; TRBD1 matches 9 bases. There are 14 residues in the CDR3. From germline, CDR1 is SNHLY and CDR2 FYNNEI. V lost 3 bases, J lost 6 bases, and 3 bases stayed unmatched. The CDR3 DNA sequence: TGTGCCAGCAGTGACGGGACAGGGATTCAGCCCCAGCATTTT. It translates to CASSDGTGIQPQHF.

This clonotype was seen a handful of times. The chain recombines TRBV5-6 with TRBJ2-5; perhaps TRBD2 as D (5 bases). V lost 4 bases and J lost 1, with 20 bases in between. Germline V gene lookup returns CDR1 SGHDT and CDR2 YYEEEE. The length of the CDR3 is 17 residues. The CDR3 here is CASSAGRGSNFQETQYF. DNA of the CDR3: TGTGCCAGCAGCGCGGGTCGTGGCAGCAACTTCCAAGAGACCCAGTACTTC. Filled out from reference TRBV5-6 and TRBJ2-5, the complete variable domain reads DAGVTQSPTHLIKTRGQQVTLRCSPKSGHDTVSWYQQALGQGPQFIFQYYEEEERQRGNFPDRFSGHQFPNYSSELNVNALLLGDSALYLCASSAGRGSNFQETQYFGPGTRLLVL.

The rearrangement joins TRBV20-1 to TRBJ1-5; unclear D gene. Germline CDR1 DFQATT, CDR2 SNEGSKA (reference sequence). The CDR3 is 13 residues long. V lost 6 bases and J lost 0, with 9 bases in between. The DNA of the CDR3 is TGCAGTGCCAATCGGGGTAGCAATCAGCCCCAGCATTTT. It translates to CSANRGSNQPQHF.

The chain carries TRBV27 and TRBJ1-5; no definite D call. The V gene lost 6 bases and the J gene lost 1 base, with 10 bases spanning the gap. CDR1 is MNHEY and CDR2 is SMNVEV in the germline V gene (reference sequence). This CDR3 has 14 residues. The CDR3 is CASSRGGSNQPQHF. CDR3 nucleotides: TGTGCCAGCAGCCGAGGAGGGAGCAATCAGCCCCAGCATTTT.

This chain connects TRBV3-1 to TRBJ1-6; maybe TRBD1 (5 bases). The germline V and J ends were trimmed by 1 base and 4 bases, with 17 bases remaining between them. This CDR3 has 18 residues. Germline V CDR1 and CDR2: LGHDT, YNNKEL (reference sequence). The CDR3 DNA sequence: TGTGCCAGCAGCCAAGGGACCCAGACAGAGGTTTATAATTCACCCCTCCACTTT. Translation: CASSQGTQTEVYNSPLHF.

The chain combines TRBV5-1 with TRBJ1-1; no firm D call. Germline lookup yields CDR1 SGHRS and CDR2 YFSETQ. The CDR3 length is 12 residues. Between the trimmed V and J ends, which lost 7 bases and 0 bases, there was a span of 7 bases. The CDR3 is CASRLLNTEAFF. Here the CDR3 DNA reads TGCGCCAGCCGGCTGCTGAACACTGAAGCTTTCTTT.

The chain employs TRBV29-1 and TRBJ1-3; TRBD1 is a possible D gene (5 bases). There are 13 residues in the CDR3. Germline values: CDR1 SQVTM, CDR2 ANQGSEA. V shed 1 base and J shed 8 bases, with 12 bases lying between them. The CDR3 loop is CSVEGVGADTIYF. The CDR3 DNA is TGCAGCGTTGAAGGGGTAGGGGCGGACACCATATATTTT.

In DNA, the CDR3 is TGTGCCAGCAGTTTGTCCAGGTCTGACACCGGGGAGCTGTTTTTT. Translation: CASSLSRSDTGELFF. This chain joins TRBV28 and TRBJ2-2; D not resolved. The germline CDR1 and CDR2 sequences are MDHEN and SYDVKM. V was cut by 3 bases and J by 3 bases, with 11 bases left in between. The CDR3 runs to 15 residues.

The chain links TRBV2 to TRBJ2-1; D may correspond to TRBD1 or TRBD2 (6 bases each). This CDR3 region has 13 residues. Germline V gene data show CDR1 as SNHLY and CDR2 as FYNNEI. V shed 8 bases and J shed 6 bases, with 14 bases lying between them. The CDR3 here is CASGIQGGNEQFF. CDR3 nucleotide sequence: TGTGCCAGCGGGATACAGGGAGGCAATGAGCAGTTCTTC.

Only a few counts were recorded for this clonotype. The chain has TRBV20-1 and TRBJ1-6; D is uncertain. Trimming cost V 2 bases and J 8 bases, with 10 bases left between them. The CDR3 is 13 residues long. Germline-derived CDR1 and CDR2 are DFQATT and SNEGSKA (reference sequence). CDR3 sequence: CSARQHGDSPLHF. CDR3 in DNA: TGCAGTGCTAGACAACACGGGGATTCACCCCTCCACTTT.

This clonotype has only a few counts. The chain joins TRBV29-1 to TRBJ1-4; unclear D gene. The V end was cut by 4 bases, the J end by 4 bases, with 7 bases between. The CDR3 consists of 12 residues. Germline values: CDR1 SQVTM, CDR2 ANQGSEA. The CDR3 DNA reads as TGCAGCGTTGCTGTCAGTAATGAAAAACTGTTTTTT. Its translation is CSVAVSNEKLFF.

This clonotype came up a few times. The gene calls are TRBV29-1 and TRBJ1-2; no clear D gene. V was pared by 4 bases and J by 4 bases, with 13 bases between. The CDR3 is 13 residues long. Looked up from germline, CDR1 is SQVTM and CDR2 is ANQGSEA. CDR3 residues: CSVGGSGIYGYTF. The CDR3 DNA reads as TGCAGCGTTGGTGGATCGGGGATCTATGGCTACACCTTC.

The DNA for the CDR3 is TGTGCCAGCAGTGCGACCGGACAGGGTCGGAACCAGCCCCAGCATTTT. Protein sequence: CASSATGQGRNQPQHF. V is TRBV6-6 and J is TRBJ1-5, with 8 positions matching TRBD1. The CDR3 totals 16 residues. Per germline, CDR1 MNHNY and CDR2 SVGAGI (reference sequence). Unmatched junction bases numbered 13, after V lost 5 bases and J lost 7 bases.

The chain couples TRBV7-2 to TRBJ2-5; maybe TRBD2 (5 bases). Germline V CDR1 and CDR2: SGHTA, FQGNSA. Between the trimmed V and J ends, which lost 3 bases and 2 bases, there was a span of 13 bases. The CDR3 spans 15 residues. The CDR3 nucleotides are TGTGCCAGCAGCTTCCGGGGAGCCAATCAAGAGACCCAGTACTTC. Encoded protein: CASSFRGANQETQYF.

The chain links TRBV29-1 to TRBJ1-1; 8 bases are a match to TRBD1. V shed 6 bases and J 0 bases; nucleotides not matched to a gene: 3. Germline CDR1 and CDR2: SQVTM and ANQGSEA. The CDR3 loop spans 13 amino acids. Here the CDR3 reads CSVVTGVNTEAFF. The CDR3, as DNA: TGCAGCGTCGTGACAGGGGTGAACACTGAAGCTTTCTTT.

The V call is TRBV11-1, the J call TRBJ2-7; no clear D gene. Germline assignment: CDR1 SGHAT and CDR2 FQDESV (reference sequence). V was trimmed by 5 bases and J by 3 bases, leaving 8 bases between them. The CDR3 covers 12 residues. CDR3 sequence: CASSNVGYEQYF. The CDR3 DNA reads TGTGCCAGCAGCAACGTGGGCTACGAGCAGTACTTC.

DNA for the CDR3: TGTGCCAGTAGTACCGGGACTGCCAATGGCTACACCTTC. This translates into CASSTGTANGYTF. The rearrangement links TRBV19 to TRBJ1-2, with D possibly being TRBD1 (5 bases). The CDR3 sequence is 13 residues long. The ends were cut back, 4 bases at V and 6 bases at J, with 12 bases in the middle. Germline values: CDR1 LNHDA, CDR2 SQIVND (reference sequence).